This TCR beta chain came from a study of prognosis after radiotherapy for stage I lung cancer (dated by TCRdb to 2020 to 2023). A note on the overall study: Between early 2018 and 2019, 20 or so stage I NSCLC patients were enrolled in Nanjing, China. Distant metastases were developed by four of the 19 patients after SBRT, at a median of roughly 7 months, whereas no significant progression was observed in the other 15 patients. Some 13 of the patients were found to have newly diagnosed primary stage I lung tumors, and about 5 were living with oligometastatic NSCLC after surgical resection of the primary tumor. SBRT was delivered in 3 to 5 fractions with a biologically effective dose of at least 100 Gy, and image-guided IMRT or VMAT was used for delivery. Squamous cell carcinoma histology was identified in 7 or 8 patients, and adenocarcinoma histology was identified in about a dozen patients. Every patient was regarded as medically inoperable, because of comorbidities in more than 10 cases and refusal of surgery in 7 cases. A total of roughly 38 blood samples from around 20 patients were sequenced, with one sample obtained before and one obtained after SBRT for each patient. The cohort included 10 to 15 men and several women, with a median age of approximately 76 years and a range of about 53 to 95 years. Peripheral blood TCR beta repertoires were profiled in stage I NSCLC patients before and after stereotactic body radiotherapy, and the repertoires were related to distant failure. Concurrent therapy was not administered to any patient alongside SBRT.

What the research found in general, with its limitations: Unique TCR clone counts fell after SBRT (median 10,088 before versus under 8,000 after; Wilcoxon paired P=0.011). Post-SBRT Shannon entropy and its change from baseline were lower in patients who developed distant metastases; baseline Shannon entropy was not associated with metastases. The study was limited by the small cohort and short follow-up, and independent validation of the study findings is required. TRBV and TRBJ usage frequencies reportedly differed by metastasis status, in two V genes at baseline and in several V and two J genes after SBRT. No adjustment for multiple comparisons was applied to any of the reported P values. No determination of tumor specificity was made for expanded TCR clones.

Two rounds of multiplex PCR on genomic DNA were used to amplify the TCR beta CDR3 region. The first PCR round used primers specific to each TRBV and TRBJ gene, with sequences filed in Chinese patent CN105087789A. The second PCR round used universal primers. The Roche High Pure PCR Template Preparation Kit was used to extract genomic DNA from the frozen PBMCs. The libraries underwent paired-end sequencing with 151 bp reads on an Illumina HiSeq 3000. In the original analysis: Raw reads lacking the multiplex PCR primer sequences were removed with CutAdapt. High-quality paired reads were merged into contigs with PEAR. By alignment to reference sequences, MiXCR assigned TRB V, D and J gene segments to each contig. CDR3 sequences were clustered by base quality and sequence similarity to remove sequencing errors. Diversity was measured as Shannon entropy normalized by the natural log of productive TCR sequence number. Clonality was computed as one minus the ratio of Shannon entropy to the natural log of the number of unique clonotypes. Progression-free survival cut-offs for repertoire metrics were chosen using the Youden index of ROC curves, with analyses run in R 3.5.3. TCRdb passed the public sequencing reads through fastp at Q25 and MiXCR, retaining productive beta sequences. Every distinct CDR3 protein forms one entry, paired with its most common genes and DNA. The V and J calls were determined by TCRdb, not by the authors. In all, the sample holds approximately 30,000 distinct CDR3 sequences, and approximately 39% of those were seen once. The ten largest clones represent about 16% of the sample.

Its CDR3 holds 18 amino acids, cysteine through phenylalanine. Only the CDR3 DNA stays, 54 bases, in frame from base 1. A distance of 24 bases separates the germline ends of V and J, which lose 5 bases and 2 bases respectively. CDR1 and CDR2 are drawn from the germline V gene (reference sequence): GTSNPN, SVGIG. The sample holds one count of this clonotype. It lacks a known antigen. Base qualities are missing; no much larger clone stands one base away. One read alone provides weak support. All patients had node-negative disease on CT and PET/CT, and none had a history of other malignancies or had previously received chemotherapy or radiotherapy. At each of two time points, 5.5 to 7 milliliters of peripheral venous blood were collected in EDTA tubes. Ficoll-Paque Plus density-gradient centrifugation was used to isolate PBMCs. Right after collection, samples were placed at -80 degrees C and kept there until analysis.

Here the sequenced sample was PBMCs, taken before or after stereotactic body radiation therapy (not recorded which). The rearranged chain carries TRBV30 and TRBJ2-2; tentative D gene TRBD2, with 6 bases matching. The clonotype comes from a donor over 45 with non-small cell lung cancer. The CDR3 protein sequence reads: CAWFPPGRGAFNTGELFF. The bases are TGTGCCTGGTTCCCCCCGGGGCGCGGGGCCTTCAACACCGGGGAGCTGTTTTTT.